This T cell receptor (beta chain) emerged from a study of shared clonotypes between healthy human individuals. Regarding this clone: The sample holds other DNA sequences that translate to the same CDR3.

The method was immunoSEQ multiplex PCR; TCRdb's version includes in-frame clones alone and lacks a portion of them. The data hold approximately 2.5 million clones, with just over 90% observed a single time. The clonotype originates from a man between 18 and 35 years old in good health. The specimen was naive CD4+ T cells sorted from blood. Subset described: CD45RA+ positively selected.

The CDR3 DNA is TGCAGTGCCCCCCGCGACTATGGCTACACCTTC. Residues: CSAPRDYGYTF. The chain has TRBV20-1 and TRBJ1-2; D gene ambiguous. The V gene's germline CDR1 is DFQATT and CDR2 SNEGSKA (reference sequence). CDR3 length: 11 amino acids. Deletions cut 6 bases from V and 3 bases from J, with 8 bases between.